A selection of T cell receptor beta chains follows, all from one sample in a study of CD8+CD57+ T cells in acquired aplastic anemia. TCRdb re-called the reads through MiXCR, storing one row per CDR3 protein. Among about 200,000 distinct CDR3 sequences, 55% to 65% were seen once, and the ten largest hold roughly 62%. Sequencing was carried out using sorted CD4+, CD8+, or CD8+CD57+ T cells (not recorded which) from PBMCs. The receptors come from a human donor with aplastic anemia. Both conserved end residues are part of each CDR3. A D gene is named only where the DNA matches it firmly. Expanded clones are given a class, and other clones once, few, many or no size at all.

d_gene | abundance | j_gene | v_gene | len | CDR3aa | CDR3nt
NA | once | TRBJ1-4 | TRBV5-1 | 15 | CASSLVGEVKEKLFF | TGCGCCAGCAGCTTGGTAGGGGAAGTTAAAGAAAAACTGTTTTTT
TRBD2 | many | TRBJ2-7 | TRBV5-8 | 16 | CASSSPPGTSGYEQYF | TGTGCCAGCAGCTCGCCGCCCGGGACTAGCGGCTACGAGCAGTACTTC
TRBD1 | NA | TRBJ2-1 | TRBV5-1 | 15 | CASSGDQGAYNEQFF | TGCGCCAGCAGTGGGGATCAGGGGGCCTACAATGAGCAGTTCTTC
NA | NA | TRBJ1-2 | TRBV9 | 17 | CASSVVGVRTGLYGYTF | TGTGCCAGCAGCGTAGTAGGGGTGAGAACAGGGCTCTATGGCTACACCTTC
NA | NA | TRBJ1-5 | TRBV19 | 14 | CASKSDGTNQPQHF | TGTGCCAGTAAATCAGACGGGACCAATCAGCCCCAGCATTTT
TRBD1 | once | TRBJ2-7 | TRBV19 | 15 | CASRDTGVSSYEQYF | TGTGCCAGTAGGGATACAGGGGTCAGCTCCTACGAGCAGTACTTC
NA | NA | TRBJ1-1 | TRBV10-3 | 15 | CAISETGTVNTEAFF | TGTGCCATCAGTGAAACCGGGACGGTGAACACTGAAGCTTTCTTT
NA | NA | TRBJ2-1 | TRBV29-1 | 8 | CSTDEQFF | TGCAGCACCGATGAGCAGTTCTTC
NA | NA | TRBJ2-7 | TRBV24-1 | 12 | CAGQGAAYEQYF | TGTGCTGGCCAGGGTGCTGCCTACGAGCAGTACTTC
TRBD1 | NA | TRBJ1-1 | TRBV5-1 | 12 | CASRSGQGEAFF | TGCGCCAGCAGGTCCGGACAGGGTGAAGCTTTCTTT
NA | NA | TRBJ1-1 | TRBV7-2 | 15 | CVSSLGQGMNTEAFF | TGTGTCAGCAGCTTAGGTCAGGGAATGAACACTGAAGCTTTCTTT
TRBD1 | NA | TRBJ1-2 | TRBV4-2 | 15 | CASSQPSTGPYGYTF | TGTGCCAGCAGCCAACCGTCGACAGGGCCCTATGGCTACACCTTC
NA | NA | TRBJ1-6 | TRBV7-8 | 14 | CASSLYAGNSPLHF | TGTGCCAGCAGCTTGTACGCGGGTAATTCACCCCTCCACTTT